This T cell receptor beta chain was documented in a study of T cell repertoires in cytomegalovirus infection. As for the study in general: Indicated by public TCR beta signatures were CMV infection and matching HLA type. Study-wide results and limits: The cumulative frequency of public TCR beta families distinguished individuals who carried CMV together with the relevant HLA.

As concerns this clonotype: Antigen specificity is unknown.

TCRdb re-analysed the reads in MiXCR, keeping a single row per CDR3 protein. The repertoire consists of almost 90,000 distinct CDR3 sequences, with 25% to 35% occurring once and the leading ten covering 65% to 75%. V shed 6 bases and J 4 bases; nucleotides not matched to a gene: 3. The CDR3 is made up of 13 amino acids. This sequence originates from a human donor in good health (CMV status not recorded). Some clones in this sample may be carry-over from other donors' samples. The source material was CD8+ T cells from cultured PBMCs, sampled from culture after CMV antigen stimulation. This chain links TRBV12-3 or TRBV12-4 with TRBJ2-5, with 9 bases aligning to TRBD1. The CDR3 nucleotides read TGTGCCAGCAGCCCGACAGGGGGAGAGACCCAGTACTTC. Its translation is CASSPTGGETQYF.